The clone carrying this T cell receptor beta chain was counted many times. Antigen: not known. Stable Graves' hyperthyroidism meant no ophthalmopathy progression within 18 months. PBMCs were collected from a roughly 10 ml volume of fresh peripheral blood. Regions amplified from RNA transcripts were the TCR beta CDR3 regions. The TCR CDR3 first-round RT-PCR relied on the HTBI primer set. Via MiXCR, TCRdb re-called the multiplex PCR reads, giving one row per CDR3 protein. The data show a few hundred thousand distinct CDR3 sequences, around 25% seen once. This record comes from a study of T cells in Graves' hyperthyroidism and ophthalmopathy. Study-wide findings and caveats: A median about 7 months before onset, the model predicted ophthalmopathy.

The receptor was isolated from a man aged 50 to 60 with Graves' hyperthyroidism. The specimen sequenced was blood.

In DNA form, the CDR3 reads TGTGCCAGCAGTTCGGGACTAGCGGGAGACGTTGAGCAGTTCTTC. Its protein product is CASSSGLAGDVEQFF. The chain recombines TRBV27 with TRBJ2-1; 14 bases match TRBD2. Germline CDR1 MNHEY, CDR2 SMNVEV (reference sequence). This CDR3 comprises 15 residues. The J segment lost 9 bases and the V segment lost 4 bases, leaving 5 bases of the junction unmatched.